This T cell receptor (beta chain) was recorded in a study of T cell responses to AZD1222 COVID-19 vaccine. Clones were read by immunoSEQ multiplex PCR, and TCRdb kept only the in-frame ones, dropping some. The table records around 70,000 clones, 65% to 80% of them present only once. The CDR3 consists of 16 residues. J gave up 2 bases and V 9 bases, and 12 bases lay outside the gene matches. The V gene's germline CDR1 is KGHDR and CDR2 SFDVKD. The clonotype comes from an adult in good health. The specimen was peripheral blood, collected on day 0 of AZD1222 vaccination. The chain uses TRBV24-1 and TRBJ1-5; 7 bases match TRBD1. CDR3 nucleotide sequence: TGTGCCACCTTAATTTACAGGGGCTACTGCAATCAGCCCCAGCATTTT. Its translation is CATLIYRGYCNQPQHF.